This T cell receptor (beta chain) was profiled in a study of cytomegalovirus exposure and HLA in healthy donors. Regarding the study as a whole: High sensitivity and specificity were reportedly achieved when the classifier diagnosed cytomegalovirus status. A later analysis showed HLA-associated TCR beta chains outstripping equally common others in clonal expansion.

About this clone itself: Its antigen is not identified.

Germline values: CDR1 SQVTM, CDR2 ANQGSEA. The CDR3 totals 14 residues. Trimming removed 6 bases from V and 3 bases from J; junction bases left unmatched: 7. The PCR had 60 Vbeta and 13 Jbeta primers. Sequencing used immunoSEQ multiplex PCR; TCRdb keeps in-frame clones, though not all of them. The sample lists some 96,000 clones; 64% were seen once. The source is a man aged 60 to 69 in good health and CMV-seronegative. The sequenced sample consisted of PBMCs. V gene TRBV29-1 combines with J gene TRBJ2-7, with 11 nucleotides matching TRBD1. CDR3 amino acids: CSVGRTGGNYEQYF. Here the CDR3 DNA reads TGCAGCGTGGGCCGGACAGGGGGCAACTACGAGCAGTACTTC.